This entry describes one T cell receptor (beta chain). This record belongs to a study of blood T cell repertoires in COVID-19. Study context: The cDNA or gDNA used as material had been derived from T cells, B-cell-depleted T cells, or PBMCs.

Per the study methods: Cell counts per sample came from amplifying reference gene primers. Only in-frame clones appear in the TCRdb table, and some are missing; sequencing was by immunoSEQ multiplex PCR. Clone size and the V and J calls come from that table; the DNA yielded D and trimming. The profile shows around 100,000 clones, 75% to 90% of them singletons. Per the germline V gene, CDR1 is ENHRY and CDR2 is SYGVKD. The CDR3 runs to 15 residues. J gave up 3 bases and V 3 bases, and 5 bases lay outside the gene matches. The chain couples TRBV10-3 to TRBJ1-1, with 9 bases that match TRBD1. The TCR was taken from a woman aged 80 or over with acute or convalescent COVID-19. The source material was peripheral blood. The CDR3 protein is CAISDRQGGDTEAFF. CDR3 nucleotides: TGTGCCATCAGTGATAGACAGGGGGGCGACACTGAAGCTTTCTTT.